These T cell receptor beta chains were read from a single sample in a study of T cell responses to AZD1222 COVID-19 vaccine. Here immunoSEQ multiplex PCR was the method, and the copy in TCRdb shows in-frame clones only, minus some. The sample consists of 95,000 to 110,000 clones, about 85% of them appearing once. The sample in question was peripheral blood, obtained 28 days after the second AZD1222 dose. The source is an adult who received the AZD1222 COVID-19 vaccine. The CDR3 runs from the conserved cysteine through the conserved F or W. A D gene is named only where the DNA matches it firmly. The size field is filled for only some rows; it gives once, few, many or a size class.

v_call: TRBV19
clone_size: NA
d_call: TRBD2
j_call: TRBJ2-3
cdr3_nt: TGTGCCAGTAGTCCGTGGGCCATAGCGGGGGGCACCACAGATACGCAGTATTTT
cdr3_aa: CASSPWAIAGGTTDTQYF

v_call: TRBV9
clone_size: NA
d_call: NA
j_call: TRBJ2-7
cdr3_nt: TGTGCCAGCAGCGTGAGTCTCACCTCCTACGAGCAGTACTTC
cdr3_aa: CASSVSLTSYEQYF

v_call: TRBV7-7
clone_size: NA
d_call: NA
j_call: TRBJ2-7
cdr3_nt: TGTGCCAGCAGCCCCCTTCGGGGGAATCGGTACGAGCAGTACTTC
cdr3_aa: CASSPLRGNRYEQYF

v_call: TRBV6-6
clone_size: NA
d_call: NA
j_call: TRBJ2-2
cdr3_nt: TGTGCCAGCAGTTACAGGGTCACCGGGGAGCTGTTTTTT
cdr3_aa: CASSYRVTGELFF

v_call: TRBV5-6
clone_size: NA
d_call: NA
j_call: TRBJ2-7
cdr3_nt: TGTGCCAGCAGCTTGGATAGGGGCGGCGAGCAGTACTTC
cdr3_aa: CASSLDRGGEQYF

v_call: TRBV10-3
clone_size: NA
d_call: TRBD2
j_call: TRBJ2-3
cdr3_nt: TGTGCCATCGGAGAGGGACTAGCGGGGGGGAACACAGATACGCAGTATTTT
cdr3_aa: CAIGEGLAGGNTDTQYF

v_call: TRBV2
clone_size: NA
d_call: NA
j_call: TRBJ1-2
cdr3_nt: TGTGCCAGCAGTGAAGGGTTCTATGGCTACACCTTC
cdr3_aa: CASSEGFYGYTF

v_call: TRBV29-1
clone_size: NA
d_call: NA
j_call: TRBJ2-1
cdr3_nt: TGCAGCGTTGTCCGGGGAGGGGGCGAGCAGTTCTTC
cdr3_aa: CSVVRGGGEQFF

v_call: TRBV7-9
clone_size: NA
d_call: NA
j_call: TRBJ1-1
cdr3_nt: TGTGCCAGCAGCTTTGGCGGGGCATATGAAGCTTTCTTT
cdr3_aa: CASSFGGAYEAFF

v_call: TRBV5-1
clone_size: few
d_call: TRBD1
j_call: TRBJ1-2
cdr3_nt: TGCGCCAGCAGCCAATGGGCCCAGGGGGCCGATGGCTACACCTTC
cdr3_aa: CASSQWAQGADGYTF

v_call: TRBV28
clone_size: NA
d_call: TRBD1
j_call: TRBJ1-2
cdr3_nt: TGTGCCAGCAGTTTCAGTGACAGGGAGCTAGCTGCCTACACCTTC
cdr3_aa: CASSFSDRELAAYTF

v_call: TRBV18
clone_size: NA
d_call: NA
j_call: TRBJ1-4
cdr3_nt: TGTGCCAGCTCACTGAGGACCGTTGCAACTAATGAAAAACTGTTTTTT
cdr3_aa: CASSLRTVATNEKLFF

v_call: TRBV7-9
clone_size: NA
d_call: NA
j_call: TRBJ1-6
cdr3_nt: TGTGCCAGCAGCTTAGGGGGGAATTCACCCCTCCACTTT
cdr3_aa: CASSLGGNSPLHF

v_call: TRBV11-3
clone_size: few
d_call: NA
j_call: TRBJ1-3
cdr3_nt: TGTGCCAGCAGCTTATGGCCGCTGAGCTCTGGAAACACCATATATTTT
cdr3_aa: CASSLWPLSSGNTIYF

v_call: TRBV3-1/TRBV3-2
clone_size: NA
d_call: TRBD1
j_call: TRBJ1-1
cdr3_nt: TGTGCCAGCAGCCAAGGGACAGGGGCTGAAGCTTTCTTT
cdr3_aa: CASSQGTGAEAFF

v_call: TRBV19
clone_size: NA
d_call: NA
j_call: TRBJ1-1
cdr3_nt: TGTGCCAGTAGTATAGGGCCCAACACTGAAGCTTTCTTT
cdr3_aa: CASSIGPNTEAFF

v_call: TRBV21-1
clone_size: NA
d_call: NA
j_call: TRBJ1-1
cdr3_nt: TGTGCCAGCAGCCCCCGTAGGATAGGGTATAAAGCTTTCTTT
cdr3_aa: CASSPRRIGYKAFF

v_call: TRBV6-5
clone_size: NA
d_call: NA
j_call: TRBJ2-3
cdr3_nt: TGTGCCAGCAGTTACTCGAGGGGTACGCAGTATTTT
cdr3_aa: CASSYSRGTQYF

v_call: TRBV30
clone_size: NA
d_call: NA
j_call: TRBJ2-1
cdr3_nt: TGTGCCTGGAGTGTGAGTTCCTCCTACAATGAGCAGTTCTTC
cdr3_aa: CAWSVSSSYNEQFF

v_call: TRBV5-6
clone_size: NA
d_call: NA
j_call: TRBJ1-2
cdr3_nt: TGTGCCAGCAGCCTAGGGGACCCGGCTGGCTACACCTTC
cdr3_aa: CASSLGDPAGYTF

v_call: TRBV10-3
clone_size: NA
d_call: TRBD1
j_call: TRBJ1-4
cdr3_nt: TGTGCCATAAGGACAGGGGGAGGAAAACTGTTTTTT
cdr3_aa: CAIRTGGGKLFF

v_call: TRBV19
clone_size: NA
d_call: NA
j_call: TRBJ2-1
cdr3_nt: TGTGCCAGTAGTCCGTCGAGGGGTAGCTACAATGAGCAGTTCTTC
cdr3_aa: CASSPSRGSYNEQFF

v_call: TRBV7-2
clone_size: NA
d_call: TRBD1
j_call: TRBJ2-1
cdr3_nt: TGTGCCAGCAGCTTCCGGACAGGAAAGAATGAGCAGTTCTTC
cdr3_aa: CASSFRTGKNEQFF